This T cell receptor (beta chain) was sequenced during a study of T-cell memory formation after mild COVID-19. Findings and caveats of the study: Contracting clones localized mainly to CM and EM when CD4+ and mainly to EMRA when CD8+. The pre-infection memory compartment contained some responding clones, suggesting cross-reactive memory joined. The authors left the SARS-CoV-2 specificity of second-wave clones peaking on day 37 unconfirmed. Later expanders leaned CD4+, whereas clones that contracted between day 15 and 85 were balanced CD4/CD8.

TCRdb redid the calling of the 5' RACE reads with MiXCR, one entry per CDR3 protein. The sample includes about 290,000 distinct CDR3 sequences, 15% seen only once; the top ten take 22%. This clonotype was seen at least ten times. The antigen remains unidentified. V was pared by 3 bases and J by 2 bases, with 6 bases of the junction left unmatched. CDR1 DFQATT and CDR2 SNEGSKA come from the germline V gene (reference sequence). CDR3 length equals 16 residues. The sequencing sample was made of PBMCs or a T cell subset sorted from them (not recorded which). This sequence was found in a man aged 18 to 35 who had mild COVID-19 (a few samples of this study predate the infection). Cell type and time point are not known. V usage is TRBV20-1 and J usage is TRBJ2-1, with 11 bases matching TRBD2. The CDR3 loop is CSARSLAGGTYNEQFF. DNA for the CDR3: TGCAGTGCTAGGAGCCTAGCGGGGGGAACCTACAATGAGCAGTTCTTC.